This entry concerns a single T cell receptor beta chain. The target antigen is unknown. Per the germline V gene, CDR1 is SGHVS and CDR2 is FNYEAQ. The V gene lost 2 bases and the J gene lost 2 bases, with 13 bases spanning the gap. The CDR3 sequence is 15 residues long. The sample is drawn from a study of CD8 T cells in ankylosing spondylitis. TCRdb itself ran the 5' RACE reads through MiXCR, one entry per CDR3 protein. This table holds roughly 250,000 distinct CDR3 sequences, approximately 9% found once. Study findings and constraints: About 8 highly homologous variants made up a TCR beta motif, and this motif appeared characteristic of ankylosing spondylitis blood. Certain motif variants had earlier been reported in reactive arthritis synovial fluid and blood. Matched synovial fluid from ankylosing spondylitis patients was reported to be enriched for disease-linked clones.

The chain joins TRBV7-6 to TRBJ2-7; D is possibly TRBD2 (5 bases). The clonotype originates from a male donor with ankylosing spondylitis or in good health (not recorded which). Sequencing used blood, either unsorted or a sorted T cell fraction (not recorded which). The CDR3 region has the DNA TGTGCCAGCAGCTTATACGGCCCGACTACCTACGAGCAGTACTTC. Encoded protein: CASSLYGPTTYEQYF.